These T cell receptor beta chains were read from a single sample in a study of blood T cells in healthy people across ages. TCRdb independently ran MiXCR on the 5' RACE reads; one entry per CDR3 protein. The data hold 600,000 to 1,000,000 distinct CDR3 sequences, with 20% to 30% observed a single time. These records were also assigned to another study, of T cells of mothers and their children.

The material sequenced was blood. These TCRs come from a boy aged 10-17 years in good health. Both conserved end residues are part of each CDR3.

len	v_gene	CDR3aa
14	TRBV5-1	CASSQRQANTEAFF
15	TRBV6-5	CASSYSNGGVYEQYF
15	TRBV28	CASSLPNGSGNTIYF
15	TRBV28	CASSSPTGSNYGYTF
16	TRBV6-2/TRBV6-3	CASSPPAGGNTGELFF
14	TRBV12-3/TRBV12-4	CASSLNLPGNTIYF
14	TRBV6-5	CASSRTKGNTEAFF
14	TRBV5-1	CASAGTSSYNEQFF
14	TRBV20-1	CSAREEFDTDTQYF
14	TRBV20-1	CSARDSGFTDTQYF
12	TRBV15	CATSTAEDTQYF
18	TRBV7-9	CASSSPRNGPGAHTEAFF
16	TRBV7-9	CASRGTGHQIYNEQFF
16	TRBV7-2	CASSSADRAPNTEAFF
16	TRBV29-1	CSVETGKLAGVYEQYF
14	TRBV5-4	CASSLVRGNYGYTF
13	TRBV20-1	CSVNPRETGELFF
17	TRBV7-9	CASSATGTIGEGQPQHF
11	TRBV6-6	CASRTSGIPFF
12	TRBV5-1	CASEGGKYEQFF
14	TRBV7-2	CASSSDRGQETQYF
16	TRBV7-2	CASSFGTQRANYGYTF
15	TRBV20-1	CSTRPRTLPVYEQYF